A selection of T cell receptor beta chains follows, all from one sample in a study of blood T cell repertoires in COVID-19. Sequenced by immunoSEQ multiplex PCR; TCRdb stores in-frame clones only, minus some. The repertoire includes approximately 61,000 clones, approximately 86% of them detected once, and 5.3% sits in the top ten. Sequencing input: peripheral blood. The source of these receptors is an older man with acute or convalescent COVID-19. Each CDR3 is given with its conserved first and last residue. Fields, in order: V gene, clone size, J gene, CDR3 length, D gene, CDR3 protein, CDR3 DNA. D genes are given only for firm matches. Some rows have no size entry. The others give once, few or many, or a class for an expanded clone.

TRBV10-3	once	TRBJ1-5	14	TRBD1	CASQQGSGNQPQHF	TGTGCCAGTCAACAGGGGAGCGGCAATCAGCCCCAGCATTTT
TRBV9	-	TRBJ1-1	16	-	CASMGRDGSSGTEAFF	TGTGCCAGCATGGGGAGGGATGGCTCTAGCGGCACTGAAGCTTTCTTT
TRBV5-4	-	TRBJ1-1	13	-	CASSLDRDAEAFF	TGTGCCAGCAGCTTGGACAGGGACGCTGAAGCTTTCTTT
TRBV3-1/TRBV3-2	-	TRBJ2-1	15	-	CASSQEIDRINEQFF	TGTGCCAGCAGCCAAGAAATAGACAGAATCAATGAGCAGTTCTTC
TRBV10-3	-	TRBJ2-3	13	-	CAISEQVLDTQYF	TGTGCCATCAGTGAACAGGTCTTAGATACGCAGTATTTT
TRBV28	-	TRBJ1-5	15	TRBD1	CASRHPGTGDRTQHF	TGTGCCAGCAGACACCCCGGGACAGGGGATCGGACCCAGCATTTT
TRBV10-1	once	TRBJ2-3	15	TRBD2	CASSDHRAGGDTQYF	TGCGCCAGCAGTGACCATCGAGCGGGGGGAGATACGCAGTATTTT
TRBV6-2/TRBV6-3	-	TRBJ1-5	16	TRBD1	CASSYPGTGDYQPQHF	TGTGCCAGCAGTTATCCCGGGACAGGGGACTATCAGCCCCAGCATTTT
TRBV11-2	-	TRBJ2-7	16	-	CASSLEGPQGVNEQYF	TGTGCCAGCAGCTTAGAGGGCCCGCAGGGCGTCAACGAGCAGTACTTC
TRBV4-1	-	TRBJ1-4	21	-	CASSQEIPGASYGGENEKLFF	TGCGCCAGCAGCCAGGAAATTCCTGGGGCCTCCTATGGTGGGGAAAATGAAAAACTGTTTTTT
TRBV7-9	-	TRBJ2-5	15	-	CASSLGLGAPETQYF	TGTGCCAGCAGCTTAGGGTTGGGGGCCCCAGAGACCCAGTACTTC
TRBV7-9	-	TRBJ1-2	14	TRBD1	CASSLRTGGYGYTF	TGTGCCAGCAGCTTAAGGACAGGAGGATATGGCTACACCTTC
TRBV28	-	TRBJ1-1	14	-	CASIIPGQGTEAFF	TGTGCCAGCATCATCCCCGGGCAGGGTACTGAAGCTTTCTTT
TRBV28	-	TRBJ2-1	13	-	CASSLAAGDEQFF	TGTGCCAGCAGTTTGGCAGCCGGAGATGAGCAGTTCTTC
TRBV3-1/TRBV3-2	-	TRBJ2-7	14	TRBD1	CASSRRTGVYEQYF	TGTGCCAGCAGCCGTCGGACAGGGGTATACGAGCAGTACTTC
TRBV7-2	-	TRBJ1-4	15	-	CASSLASTVNEKLFF	TGTGCCAGCAGCTTAGCTAGTACTGTTAATGAAAAACTGTTTTTT
TRBV18	-	TRBJ2-7	14	-	CASSPPGRPYEQYF	TGTGCCAGCTCACCACCCGGCAGGCCATACGAGCAGTACTTC
TRBV6-5	-	TRBJ2-3	12	-	CASSSPRDTQYF	TGTGCCAGCAGTTCCCCGAGGGATACGCAGTATTTT
TRBV30	-	TRBJ1-6	14	TRBD1	CAWSPGQDNSPLHF	TGTGCCTGGAGTCCGGGACAGGATAATTCACCCCTCCACTTT